This is a list of T cell receptor beta chains from one sample in a study of blood T cell repertoires in COVID-19. Measured with immunoSEQ multiplex PCR; TCRdb has only the in-frame clones, and not every one. The sample shows some 250,000 clones, 87% of them seen only once. Sequencing was performed on peripheral blood. The receptors derive from a man in his sixties who had recovered from COVID-19. Both conserved end residues are part of each CDR3. The D gene is left open where the match is weak. The listing skips clone size in some rows; elsewhere it reads once, few, many or a size class.

CDR3 DNA: TGTGCCTGGAGTACAGGGATAGATACGCAGTATTTT; CDR3 protein: CAWSTGIDTQYF; D gene: .; J gene: TRBJ2-3; V gene: TRBV30; clone size: .
CDR3 DNA: TGTGCCAGCAGTTTGTCTAGGGGATTTAACTATGGCTACACCTTC; CDR3 protein: CASSLSRGFNYGYTF; D gene: .; J gene: TRBJ1-2; V gene: TRBV27; clone size: .
CDR3 DNA: TGTGCCAGTAGTATAGTCAACAGGGGTGAAAAACTGTTTTTT; CDR3 protein: CASSIVNRGEKLFF; D gene: TRBD1; J gene: TRBJ1-4; V gene: TRBV19; clone size: .
CDR3 DNA: TGTGCCAGCAGGCAGTCTACAGTGAACACTGAAGCTTTCTTT; CDR3 protein: CASRQSTVNTEAFF; D gene: .; J gene: TRBJ1-1; V gene: TRBV27; clone size: .
CDR3 DNA: TGCGCCAGCAGCCCGGGACAGGGTAACATTCAGTACTTC; CDR3 protein: CASSPGQGNIQYF; D gene: TRBD1; J gene: TRBJ2-4; V gene: TRBV5-1; clone size: .
CDR3 DNA: TGTGCCAGCAGCGACGGGACAGGGGGAGGGACCCAGCATTTT; CDR3 protein: CASSDGTGGGTQHF; D gene: TRBD1; J gene: TRBJ1-5; V gene: TRBV27; clone size: .
CDR3 DNA: TGTGCCAGCAGCCAAGATAGGCGGGCAGGAGGCACCGGGGAGCTGTTTTTT; CDR3 protein: CASSQDRRAGGTGELFF; D gene: .; J gene: TRBJ2-2; V gene: TRBV3-1/TRBV3-2; clone size: .
CDR3 DNA: TGCGCCAGCAGCCAAGTTGGGAGGGCTCGGACCGGGGAGCTGTTTTTT; CDR3 protein: CASSQVGRARTGELFF; D gene: TRBD2; J gene: TRBJ2-2; V gene: TRBV4-1; clone size: few
CDR3 DNA: TGTGCCAGCAGCCCCCCCGGGACTAGAGAGACCGGGGAGCTGTTTTTT; CDR3 protein: CASSPPGTRETGELFF; D gene: TRBD2; J gene: TRBJ2-2; V gene: TRBV7-9; clone size: .
CDR3 DNA: TGTGCCAGCAGCTTAGCGATCAGGGGGCTTAGTCTCGGTGGAAACACCATATATTTT; CDR3 protein: CASSLAIRGLSLGGNTIYF; D gene: TRBD1; J gene: TRBJ1-3; V gene: TRBV7-9; clone size: .
CDR3 DNA: TGTGCCAGCGGTTTACAGGGCCAGAACACTGAAGCTTTCTTT; CDR3 protein: CASGLQGQNTEAFF; D gene: .; J gene: TRBJ1-1; V gene: TRBV28; clone size: .
CDR3 DNA: TGTGCCAGCAGTGAAGAGCGGGGGGGCCTGGAGACCCAGTACTTC; CDR3 protein: CASSEERGGLETQYF; D gene: TRBD2; J gene: TRBJ2-5; V gene: TRBV2; clone size: .
CDR3 DNA: TGTGCCAGCTCACCGGCAGGGGTCACAGATACGCAGTATTTT; CDR3 protein: CASSPAGVTDTQYF; D gene: .; J gene: TRBJ2-3; V gene: TRBV18; clone size: .
CDR3 DNA: TGTGCCAGCTCACCTTCTCCGGGACAGGGATGGGGCAATCAGCCCCAGCATTTT; CDR3 protein: CASSPSPGQGWGNQPQHF; D gene: TRBD1; J gene: TRBJ1-5; V gene: TRBV18; clone size: .
CDR3 DNA: TGCGCCAGCAGCTACCGGGACACCGGCTACGAGCAGTACTTC; CDR3 protein: CASSYRDTGYEQYF; D gene: .; J gene: TRBJ2-7; V gene: TRBV5-1; clone size: .
CDR3 DNA: TGTGCCAGCAGCTTGCGACGTGGGGCCAATCAGCCCCAGCATTTT; CDR3 protein: CASSLRRGANQPQHF; D gene: .; J gene: TRBJ1-5; V gene: TRBV5-6; clone size: few
CDR3 DNA: TGCAGTGTTAGTGTAGGGAGAAGCTATGGCTACACCTTC; CDR3 protein: CSVSVGRSYGYTF; D gene: .; J gene: TRBJ1-2; V gene: TRBV20-1; clone size: .
CDR3 DNA: TGTGCCAGCAGCCAAGAACAAGGGGCTGACACTGAAGCTTTCTTT; CDR3 protein: CASSQEQGADTEAFF; D gene: .; J gene: TRBJ1-1; V gene: TRBV4-2; clone size: .
CDR3 DNA: TGTGCCATCAGTCAACAGGGGGCTAAGCAGCCCCAGCATTTT; CDR3 protein: CAISQQGAKQPQHF; D gene: TRBD1; J gene: TRBJ1-5; V gene: TRBV10-3; clone size: few
CDR3 DNA: TGCGCCAGCAGGCCGAAACTAGCGGGGGGGGGTCCCCCCCCTCCTTTAGCCAAAAACATTCAGTACTTC; CDR3 protein: CASRPKLAGGGPPPPLAKNIQYF; D gene: TRBD2; J gene: TRBJ2-4; V gene: TRBV10-1; clone size: .
CDR3 DNA: TGTGCCAGCAGTGTTAGTGCTGCGCTGAACATTCAGTACTTC; CDR3 protein: CASSVSAALNIQYF; D gene: .; J gene: TRBJ2-4; V gene: TRBV2; clone size: .